Below, 11 T cell receptor beta chains from the same sample are listed, as sequenced in a study of blood T cell repertoires in COVID-19. TCRdb's table, derived via immunoSEQ multiplex PCR, lists solely in-frame clones and lacks some. The sample lists 130,000 or so clones, around 84% occurring once. Sequenced input: PBMCs or T cells enriched from blood (not recorded which). Every receptor here comes from a woman younger than 45 who had recovered from COVID-19.

This sequence joins TRBV7-2 and TRBJ2-1; TRBD1 agrees at 12 bases. Trimming took 1 base from V and 9 from J; bases not matched to a gene: 13. Germline V gives CDR1 SGHTA, CDR2 FQGNSA. This CDR3 is 18 amino acids long. The CDR3 DNA reads as TGTGCCAGCAGCTTAGTGCGTGGCGGGACAGGGGGCTCGGTTGAGCAGTTCTTC. Its protein is CASSLVRGGTGGSVEQFF. Filled out from reference TRBV7-2 and TRBJ2-1, the complete variable domain reads GAGVSQSPSNKVTEKGKDVELRCDPISGHTALYWYRQSLGQGLEFLIYFQGNSAPDKSGLPSDRFSAERTGGSVSTLTIQRTQQEDSAVYLCASSLVRGGTGGSVEQFFGPGTRLTVL.

CDR3 sequence: CATSRIRQGEETQYF. The CDR3 DNA follows: TGTGCCACCAGCAGGATACGACAGGGGGAAGAGACCCAGTACTTC. The gene calls are TRBV15 and TRBJ2-5; TRBD1 matches 9 bases. Trimming at V came to 3 bases and at J to 3 bases, leaving 5 bases not matched to a gene. CDR1 is LNHNV and CDR2 is YYDKDF in the germline V gene (reference sequence). The CDR3 is made up of 15 amino acids. The full variable domain, its missing parts supplied by reference TRBV15 and TRBJ2-5, is DAMVIQNPRYQVTQFGKPVTLSCSQTLNHNVMYWYQQKSSQAPKLLFHYYDKDFNNEADTPDNFQSRRPNTSFCFLDIRSPGLGDTAMYLCATSRIRQGEETQYFGPGTRLLVL.

The rearrangement uses TRBV7-2 and TRBJ2-5; 8 bases align to TRBD1. This CDR3 has 14 amino acids. The germline gives CDR1 SGHTA, CDR2 FQGNSA. V dropped 5 bases and J dropped 6; count of bases not matched to a gene: 8. The CDR3 sequence: CASSPKDRVQTQYF. Written as DNA, the CDR3 is TGTGCCAGCAGCCCAAAGGACAGGGTGCAGACCCAGTACTTC.

This chain connects TRBV21-1 to TRBJ1-5. TRBV21-1 is an annotated pseudogene. The CDR3 loop spans 14 amino acids. CDR3 sequence (DNA): TGTGCCAGCAGCAAACGATTAGGCAATCAGCCCCAGCATTTT. Translated, it gives CASSKRLGNQPQHF.

V is TRBV7-8 and J is TRBJ2-7; TRBD1 matches 9 bases. In germline, CDR1 is SGHVS, CDR2 FQNEAQ. The CDR3 runs to 15 residues. V lost 2 bases and J lost 5; bases outside the gene matches: 7. The CDR3 DNA sequence: TGTGCCAGCAGCTTATCGTGGACAGGGGACCACGAGCAGTACTTC. Protein: CASSLSWTGDHEQYF.

The sample holds one count of this clone. V and J are TRBV30 and TRBJ1-6, with TRBD1 as a possible D gene (5 bases). Germline V gene data show CDR1 as GTSNPN and CDR2 as SVGIG (reference sequence). Trimming removed 3 bases from V and 0 bases from J, with 18 bases in between. This CDR3 has 18 amino acids. The CDR3 region is CAWRLGATGGSYNSPLHF. Written as DNA, the CDR3 is TGTGCCTGGAGATTGGGAGCTACGGGGGGCTCCTATAATTCACCCCTCCACTTT. Together with reference TRBV30 and TRBJ1-6, the CDR3 gives the full variable domain: SQTIHQWPATLVQPVGSPLSLECTVEGTSNPNLYWYRQAAGRGLQLLFYSVGIGQISSEVPQNLSASRPQDRQFILSSKKLLLSDSGFYLCAWRLGATGGSYNSPLHFGNGTRLTVT.

V usage is TRBV27 and J usage is TRBJ2-7; 10 positions agree with TRBD2. J lost 3 bases, V lost 3 bases, and 2 bases had no gene match. Germline lookup yields CDR1 MNHEY and CDR2 SMNVEV (reference sequence). CDR3 size: 14 residues. This CDR3 is CASSLASGSYEQYF. DNA of the CDR3: TGTGCCAGCAGTTTGGCTAGCGGGAGCTACGAGCAGTACTTC.

The CDR3 loop reads CASSQDYRPSGRTDTQYF. For the CDR3, the DNA is TGCGCCAGCAGCCAAGATTATCGTCCCAGCGGGCGCACAGATACGCAGTATTTT. This chain uses TRBV4-3 with TRBJ2-3; weak D call: TRBD2 (6 bases). The germline V and J ends were trimmed by 0 bases and 1 base, with 17 bases remaining between them. The CDR3 has 18 amino acids. CDR1 and CDR2 from the germline V gene are LGHNA and YSLEER.

This clone was seen more than once but under ten times. CDR3 nucleotide sequence: TGTGCCAGCAGTTTGGTACAGGGGGCCCCCTATGGCTACACCTTC. It codes for CASSLVQGAPYGYTF. The chain combines TRBV28 with TRBJ1-2; 9 bases align to TRBD1. The V segment lost 3 bases and the J segment 4 bases; nucleotides outside the gene matches: 6. Germline V gene lookup returns CDR1 MDHEN and CDR2 SYDVKM. The CDR3 is made up of 15 amino acids.

The chain links TRBV20-1 to TRBJ2-7, with 9 bases that match TRBD1. The CDR3 runs to 15 residues. Germline V gives CDR1 DFQATT, CDR2 SNEGSKA (reference sequence). With V trimmed by 3 bases and J by 0 bases, 6 bases remained unmatched. The CDR3 sequence is CSASHRQGVSYEQYF. Written as DNA, the CDR3 is TGCAGTGCTAGTCATCGACAGGGGGTCTCCTACGAGCAGTACTTC.

This clone was seen a few times. This sequence joins TRBV19 and TRBJ1-3; 7 nucleotides align to TRBD1. CDR1 and CDR2 (germline): LNHDA, SQIVND (reference sequence). V lost 3 bases to trimming and J lost 4 bases; unmatched junction nucleotides: 3. CDR3 size: 14 residues. CDR3 sequence reads: CASSITGVGNTIYF. The CDR3 nucleotides are TGTGCCAGTAGTATCACAGGGGTAGGAAACACCATATATTTT.